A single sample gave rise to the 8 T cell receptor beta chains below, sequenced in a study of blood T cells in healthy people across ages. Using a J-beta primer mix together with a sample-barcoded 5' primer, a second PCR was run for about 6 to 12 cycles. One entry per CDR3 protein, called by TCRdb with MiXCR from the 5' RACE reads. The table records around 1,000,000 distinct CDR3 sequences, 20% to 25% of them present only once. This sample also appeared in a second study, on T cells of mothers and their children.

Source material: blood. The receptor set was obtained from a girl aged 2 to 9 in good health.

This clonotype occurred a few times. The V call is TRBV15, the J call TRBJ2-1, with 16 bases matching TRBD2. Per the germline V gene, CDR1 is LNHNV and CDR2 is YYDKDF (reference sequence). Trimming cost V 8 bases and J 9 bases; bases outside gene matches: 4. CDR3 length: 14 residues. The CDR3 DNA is TGTGCCACCCAGGGACTAGCGGGGGGGAGTGAGCAGTTCTTC. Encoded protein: CATQGLAGGSEQFF.

This CDR3 is CASSLEQEQRWDTQYF. CDR3 coding DNA: TGCGCCAGCAGCCTGGAGCAGGAACAACGTTGGGATACGCAGTATTTT. The chain has TRBV4-1 and TRBJ2-3; no reliable D call. The CDR3 totals 16 residues. In germline, CDR1 is MGHRA, CDR2 YSYEKL. V shed 4 bases and J shed 6 bases, with 20 bases lying between them.

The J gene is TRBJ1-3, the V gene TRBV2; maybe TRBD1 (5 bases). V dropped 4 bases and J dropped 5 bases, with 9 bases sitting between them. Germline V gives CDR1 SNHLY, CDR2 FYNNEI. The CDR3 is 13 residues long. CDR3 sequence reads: CASSGGGRNTIYF. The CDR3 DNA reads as TGTGCCAGCAGTGGCGGGGGTCGAAACACCATATATTTT.

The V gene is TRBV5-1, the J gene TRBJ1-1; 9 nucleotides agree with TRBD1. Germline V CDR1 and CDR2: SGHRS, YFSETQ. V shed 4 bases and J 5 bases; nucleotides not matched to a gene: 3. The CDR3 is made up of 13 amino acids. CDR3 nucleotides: TGCGCCAGCAGCCGGGACAGGGTAACTGAAGCTTTCTTT. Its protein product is CASSRDRVTEAFF.

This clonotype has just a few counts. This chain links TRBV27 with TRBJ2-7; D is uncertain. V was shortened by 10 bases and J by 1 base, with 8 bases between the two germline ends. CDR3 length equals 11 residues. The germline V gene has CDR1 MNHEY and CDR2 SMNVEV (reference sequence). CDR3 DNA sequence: TGTGCCATTGGTCCGTCCTACGAGCAGTACTTC. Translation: CAIGPSYEQYF.

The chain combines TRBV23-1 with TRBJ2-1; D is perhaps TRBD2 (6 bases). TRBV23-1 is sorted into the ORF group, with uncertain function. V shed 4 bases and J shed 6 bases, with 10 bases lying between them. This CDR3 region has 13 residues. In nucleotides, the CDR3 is TGCGCCAGCAGTCCGCAGGGAGGCAATGAGCAGTTCTTC. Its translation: CASSPQGGNEQFF.

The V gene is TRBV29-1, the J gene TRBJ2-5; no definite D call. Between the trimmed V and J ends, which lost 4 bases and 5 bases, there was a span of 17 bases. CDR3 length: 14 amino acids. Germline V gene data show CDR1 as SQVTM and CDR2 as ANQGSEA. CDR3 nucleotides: TGCAGCGTTGCCGCCAGTCCTTCCGGGGAGACCCAGTACTTC. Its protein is CSVAASPSGETQYF.

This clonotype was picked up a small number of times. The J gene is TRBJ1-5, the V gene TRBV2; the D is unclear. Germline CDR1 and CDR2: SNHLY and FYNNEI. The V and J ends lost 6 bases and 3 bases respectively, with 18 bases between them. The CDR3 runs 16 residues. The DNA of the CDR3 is TGTGCCAGCAGCCCGACCCCATCGGGCCCCAATCAGCCCCAGCATTTT. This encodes CASSPTPSGPNQPQHF.